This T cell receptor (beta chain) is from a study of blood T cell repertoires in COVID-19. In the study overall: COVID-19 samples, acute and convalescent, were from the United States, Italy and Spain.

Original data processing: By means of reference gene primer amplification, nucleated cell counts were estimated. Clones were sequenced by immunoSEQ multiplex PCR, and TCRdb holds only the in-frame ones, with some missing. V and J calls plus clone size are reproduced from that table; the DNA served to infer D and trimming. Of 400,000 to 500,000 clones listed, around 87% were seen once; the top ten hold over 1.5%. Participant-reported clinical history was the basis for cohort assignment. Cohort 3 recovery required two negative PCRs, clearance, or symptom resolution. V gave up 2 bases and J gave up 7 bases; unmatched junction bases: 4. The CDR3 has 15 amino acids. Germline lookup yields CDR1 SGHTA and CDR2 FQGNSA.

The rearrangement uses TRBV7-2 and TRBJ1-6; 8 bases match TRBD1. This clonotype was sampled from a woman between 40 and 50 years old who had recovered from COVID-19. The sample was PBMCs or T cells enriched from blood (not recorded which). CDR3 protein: CASSLLTGANSPLHF. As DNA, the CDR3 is TGTGCCAGCAGCTTACTGACAGGGGCCAATTCACCCCTCCACTTT. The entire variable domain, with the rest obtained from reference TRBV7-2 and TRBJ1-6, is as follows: GAGVSQSPSNKVTEKGKDVELRCDPISGHTALYWYRQSLGQGLEFLIYFQGNSAPDKSGLPSDRFSAERTGGSVSTLTIQRTQQEDSAVYLCASSLLTGANSPLHFGNGTRLTVT.